This T cell receptor (beta chain) was obtained from a study of T cell repertoires in cytomegalovirus infection. MiXCR was run by TCRdb on the reads, yielding one entry per CDR3 protein. The sample has approximately 170,000 distinct CDR3 sequences; around an eighth are singletons. CDR3 length: 11 residues. V lost 11 bases to trimming and J lost 3 bases, with 10 bases between them. In germline, CDR1 is SNHLY, CDR2 FYNNEI. This clonotype was recorded a few times. The TCR was taken from a human donor in good health (CMV status not recorded). Some clones in this sample may be carry-over from other donors' samples. The rearrangement links TRBV2 to TRBJ2-5, with no clear D. The sequencing sample was made of PBMCs. In DNA, the CDR3 is TGTGCCTCGCAGGACGAAGAGACCCAGTACTTC. Translation gives CASQDEETQYF.